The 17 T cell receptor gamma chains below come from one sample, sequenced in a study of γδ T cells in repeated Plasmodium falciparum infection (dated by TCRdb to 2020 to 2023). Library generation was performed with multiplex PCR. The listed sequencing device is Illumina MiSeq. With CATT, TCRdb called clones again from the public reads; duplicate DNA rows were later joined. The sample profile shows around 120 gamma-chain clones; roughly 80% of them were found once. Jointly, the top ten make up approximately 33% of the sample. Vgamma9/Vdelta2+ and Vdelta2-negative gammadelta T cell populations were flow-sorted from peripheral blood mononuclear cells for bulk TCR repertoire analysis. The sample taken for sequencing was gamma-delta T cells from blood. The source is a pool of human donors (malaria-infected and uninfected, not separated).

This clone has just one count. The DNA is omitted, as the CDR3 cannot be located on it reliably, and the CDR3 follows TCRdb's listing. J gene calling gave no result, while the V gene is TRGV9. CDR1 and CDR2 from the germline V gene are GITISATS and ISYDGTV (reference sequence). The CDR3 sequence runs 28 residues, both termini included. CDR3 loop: CACESVLGDTRSSWYTRQMFFGTGIKLF.

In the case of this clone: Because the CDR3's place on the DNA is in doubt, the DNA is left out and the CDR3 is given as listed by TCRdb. The CDR3: CACDTPTLGDRRTWDTRQMFFGTGIKLF. With the J gene uncalled, the V gene is TRGV9. Germline CDR1 is GITISATS and CDR2 is ISYDGTV (reference sequence). The length of the CDR3 is 28 amino acids, counting both ends.

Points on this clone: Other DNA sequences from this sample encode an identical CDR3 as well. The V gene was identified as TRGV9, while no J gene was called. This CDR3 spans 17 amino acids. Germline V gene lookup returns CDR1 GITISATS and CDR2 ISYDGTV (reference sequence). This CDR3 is CACDTVLGTNLTAQLFF. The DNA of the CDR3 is TGTGCCTGTGACACCGTACTGGGAACGAACCTGACAGCACAACTCTTCTTT.

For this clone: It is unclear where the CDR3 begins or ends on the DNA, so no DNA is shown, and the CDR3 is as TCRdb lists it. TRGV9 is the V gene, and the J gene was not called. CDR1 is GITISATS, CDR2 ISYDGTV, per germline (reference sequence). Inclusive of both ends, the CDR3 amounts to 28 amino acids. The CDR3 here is CACDTTDGLGSRSWDTRQMCFGTGIKLF.

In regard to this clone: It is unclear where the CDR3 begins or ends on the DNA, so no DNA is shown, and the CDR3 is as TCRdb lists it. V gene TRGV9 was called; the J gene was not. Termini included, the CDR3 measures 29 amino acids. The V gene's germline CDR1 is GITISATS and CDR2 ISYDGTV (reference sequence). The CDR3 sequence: CAFIHPPLGDTPSSWDTRQMVFGTGIKLF.

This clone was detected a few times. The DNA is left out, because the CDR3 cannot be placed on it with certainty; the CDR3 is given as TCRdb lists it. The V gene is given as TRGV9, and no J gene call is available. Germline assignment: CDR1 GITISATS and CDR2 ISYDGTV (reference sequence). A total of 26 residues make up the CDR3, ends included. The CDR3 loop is CACDAVRTLSSWDTRQMFFGTGIKLF.

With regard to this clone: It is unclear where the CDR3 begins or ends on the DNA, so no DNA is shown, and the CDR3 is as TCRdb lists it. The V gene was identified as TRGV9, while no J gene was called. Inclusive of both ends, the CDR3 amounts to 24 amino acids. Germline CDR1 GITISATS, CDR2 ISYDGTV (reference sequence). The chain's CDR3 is CACGWGIRGWDTRQMFFGTGIKLF.

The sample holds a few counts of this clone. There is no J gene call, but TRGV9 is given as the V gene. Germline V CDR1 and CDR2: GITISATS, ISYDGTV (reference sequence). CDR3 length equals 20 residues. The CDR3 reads CACDPVGERTGGRGKAQLFF. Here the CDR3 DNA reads TGTGCCTGTGACCCCGTCGGAGAACGTACTGGGGGGCGTGGTAAAGCACAACTCTTCTTT.

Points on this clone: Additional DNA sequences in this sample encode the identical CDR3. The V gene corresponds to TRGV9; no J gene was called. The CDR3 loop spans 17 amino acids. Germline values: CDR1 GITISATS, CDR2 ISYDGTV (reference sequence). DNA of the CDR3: TGTGCCTGTGACACCGTACTGGGAACAAACCTGACAGCACAACTCTTCTTT. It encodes CACDTVLGTNLTAQLFF.

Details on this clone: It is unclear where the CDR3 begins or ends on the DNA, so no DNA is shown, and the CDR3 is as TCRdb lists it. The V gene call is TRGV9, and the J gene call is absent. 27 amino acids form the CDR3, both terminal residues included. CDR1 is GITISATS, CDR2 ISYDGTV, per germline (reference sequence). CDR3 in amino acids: CACDTVVRGNSSWDTRQMFFGTGIKLF.

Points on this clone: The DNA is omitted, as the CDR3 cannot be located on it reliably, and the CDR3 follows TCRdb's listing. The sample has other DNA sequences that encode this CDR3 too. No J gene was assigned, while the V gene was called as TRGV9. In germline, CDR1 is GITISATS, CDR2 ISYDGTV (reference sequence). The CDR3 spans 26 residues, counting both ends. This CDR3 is CACDTGGALSSWDTRQMVFGTGIKLF.

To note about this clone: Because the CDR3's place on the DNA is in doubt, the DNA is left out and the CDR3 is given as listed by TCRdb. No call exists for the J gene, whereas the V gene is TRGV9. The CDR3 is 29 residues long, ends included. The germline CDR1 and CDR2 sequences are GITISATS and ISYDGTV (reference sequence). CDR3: CACDTPLILGDTFFWDTRQMFFGTGSKLF.

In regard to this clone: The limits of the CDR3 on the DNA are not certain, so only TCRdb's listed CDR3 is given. CDR3 sequence reads: CACDTVLGDKSSWDTRQMVFGTGIKLF. The V gene is given as TRGV9, and no J gene call is available. The CDR3 has 27 amino acids, counting both end residues. Germline lookup yields CDR1 GITISATS and CDR2 ISYDGTV (reference sequence).

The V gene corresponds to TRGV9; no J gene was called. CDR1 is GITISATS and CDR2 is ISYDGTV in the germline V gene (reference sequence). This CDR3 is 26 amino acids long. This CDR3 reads CACDSTGGSPSWDTRQMFSGTGIKLF. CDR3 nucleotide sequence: TGTGCCTGTGACAGTACTGGGGGTTCGCCCTCCTGGGACACCCGACAGATGTTTTCCGGAACTGGCATCAAACTCTTC.

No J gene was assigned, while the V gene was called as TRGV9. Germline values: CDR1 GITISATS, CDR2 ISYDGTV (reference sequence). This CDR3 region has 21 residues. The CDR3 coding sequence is TGTGCCTTTAGGGGCCCCAAAAGGGGGTACTGGGGGATACCGTACACCGATAAACTCACCTTT. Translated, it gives CAFRGPKRGYWGIPYTDKLTF.

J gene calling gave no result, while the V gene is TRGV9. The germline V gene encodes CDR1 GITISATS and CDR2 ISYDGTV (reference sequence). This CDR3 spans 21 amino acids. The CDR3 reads CACDTYREEEDIRGYTDKLTF. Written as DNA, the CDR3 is TGTGCCTGTGACACATATCGGGAAGAAGAGGATATCCGGGGGTACACCGATAAACTCACCTTT.

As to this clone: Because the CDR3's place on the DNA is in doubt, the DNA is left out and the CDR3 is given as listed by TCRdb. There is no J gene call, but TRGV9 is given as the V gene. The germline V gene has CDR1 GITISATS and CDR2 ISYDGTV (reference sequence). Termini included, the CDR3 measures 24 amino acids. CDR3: CACDTGGYSWDTRQMFFGTGIKLF.